These 32 T cell receptor beta chains were sequenced from one sample in a study of shared clonotypes between healthy human individuals. The repertoire was sequenced with immunoSEQ multiplex PCR; TCRdb's copy has only in-frame clones and lacks some. The repertoire includes about 1.1 million clones, roughly 74% of them detected once, and under 0.6% sits in the top ten. What was sequenced was memory CD4+ T cells from PBMCs. Described subset: CD45RA-negative fraction. All receptors derive from a young man in good health. Some clones in this sample may be carry-over from other donors' samples.

This chain links TRBV5-1 with TRBJ1-4, with no clear D. CDR3 size: 15 residues. Germline lookup yields CDR1 SGHRS and CDR2 YFSETQ. Trimming shortened V by 0 bases and J by 4 bases, and 10 bases separated the two germline ends. The DNA of the CDR3 is TGCGCCAGCAGCTTGGTAGGGCCTATTAATGAAAAACTGTTTTTT. This sequence encodes CASSLVGPINEKLFF.

The rearrangement links TRBV30 to TRBJ1-3; TRBD1 agrees at 8 bases. Germline lookup yields CDR1 GTSNPN and CDR2 SVGIG (reference sequence). CDR3 length: 14 amino acids. Trimming took 3 bases from V and 9 from J; bases not matched to a gene: 10. CDR3 region: CAWRPGQGRGTIYF. In DNA form, the CDR3 reads TGTGCCTGGAGGCCCGGACAGGGAAGGGGCACCATATATTTT.

Note on this clone: Additional DNA sequences in this sample encode the identical CDR3. The chain recombines TRBV2 with TRBJ2-1; maybe TRBD1 (5 bases). The CDR3 totals 13 residues. V was cut by 6 bases and J by 4 bases, with 10 bases left in between. From germline, CDR1 is SNHLY and CDR2 FYNNEI. The CDR3 spells CASRPDRYNEQFF. CDR3 bases: TGTGCCAGCAGACCCGACAGATACAATGAGCAGTTCTTC.

This clone was detected ten times or more. This chain uses TRBV7-9 with TRBJ2-1; 10 nucleotides match TRBD1. This CDR3 spans 13 amino acids. Germline V lookup: CDR1 SEHNR, CDR2 FQNEAQ (reference sequence). V dropped 5 bases and J dropped 7; count of bases not matched to a gene: 2. CDR3 region: CASSPGQGNEQFF. The CDR3 DNA sequence: TGTGCCAGCAGCCCGGGACAGGGGAATGAGCAGTTCTTC.

The chain uses TRBV4-2 and TRBJ1-2, with D maybe TRBD1 (5 bases). Trimming removed 0 bases from V and 7 bases from J, with 18 bases in between. Germline V gene lookup returns CDR1 LGHNA and CDR2 YNFKEQ. The CDR3 runs to 16 residues. The CDR3, as DNA: TGTGCCAGCAGCCAAGATTGGGGACGTCCAAGATCTGGCTACACCTTC. This encodes CASSQDWGRPRSGYTF.

The chain recombines TRBV5-6 with TRBJ2-7; TRBD2 might be the D (5 bases). This CDR3 spans 13 amino acids. Trimming left V 6 bases short and J 3 bases short, with 13 bases between. Looked up from germline, CDR1 is SGHDT and CDR2 is YYEEEE. CDR3 bases: TGTGCCAGCACCCGGGGAAGCCACTACGAGCAGTACTTC. This translates into CASTRGSHYEQYF.

This clone has just one count. The chain combines TRBV7-9 with TRBJ2-2; D may be TRBD2 (5 bases). In germline, CDR1 is SEHNR, CDR2 FQNEAQ (reference sequence). Trimming left V 1 base short and J 2 bases short, with 8 bases between. The CDR3 length is 15 residues. The DNA for the CDR3 is TGTGCCAGCAGCTTAGGTGACTACAACACCGGGGAGCTGTTTTTT. Its protein product is CASSLGDYNTGELFF.

Written as DNA, the CDR3 is TGTGCCAGCAGTCTCGGACCCGGGGCCAACGTCCTGACTTTC. It yields the protein CASSLGPGANVLTF. This chain uses TRBV11-3 with TRBJ2-6; D unclear. CDR1 and CDR2 from the germline V gene are SGHNT and YENEEA. Trimming shortened V by 6 bases and J by 4 bases, and 10 bases separated the two germline ends. The CDR3 has 14 residues.

About this clone: The sample carries other DNA sequences with the same CDR3. The chain recombines TRBV14 with TRBJ2-5; D uncertain. V lost 2 bases and J lost 2, with 6 bases in between. The CDR3 is made up of 13 amino acids. Germline CDR1 SGHDN, CDR2 FVKESK. The CDR3 nucleotides read TGTGCCAGCAGCCAATCCTCTCAAGAGACCCAGTACTTC. This codes for CASSQSSQETQYF. Full variable domain (remainder filled in from reference TRBV14 and TRBJ2-5): EAGVTQFPSHSVIEKGQTVTLRCDPISGHDNLYWYRRVMGKEIKFLLHFVKESKQDESGMPNNRFLAERTGGTYSTLKVQPAELEDSGVYFCASSQSSQETQYFGPGTRLLVL.

V gene TRBV7-2 combines with J gene TRBJ2-2; maybe TRBD2 (6 bases). V was clipped by 1 base and J by 5 bases, with 11 bases between them. CDR1 and CDR2 (germline): SGHTA, FQGNSA. This CDR3 contains 15 residues. The CDR3 bases are TGTGCCAGCAGCTTAGACGGGAGTCGTACCGGGGAGCTGTTTTTT. This encodes CASSLDGSRTGELFF.

The rearrangement joins TRBV2 to TRBJ2-2; D gene ambiguous. The CDR3 totals 15 residues. Trimming stripped 6 bases from V and 5 bases from J, with 16 bases between. Germline lookup yields CDR1 SNHLY and CDR2 FYNNEI. The CDR3 here is CASRDPIRGTGELFF. In nucleotides, the CDR3 is TGTGCCAGCAGGGACCCGATCCGAGGAACCGGGGAGCTGTTTTTT.

This chain joins TRBV9 and TRBJ2-1; 7 bases are shared with TRBD1. The CDR3 has 16 residues. The trim removed 3 bases at V and 6 bases at J, leaving 12 bases unmatched. In germline, CDR1 is SGDLS, CDR2 YYNGEE. DNA for the CDR3: TGTGCCAGCAGCGATCAACAGGGGACCCTTATCAATGAGCAGTTCTTC. Translated, it gives CASSDQQGTLINEQFF.

This chain uses TRBV6-1 with TRBJ1-3; perhaps TRBD1 as D (6 bases). This CDR3 contains 14 residues. With 4 bases removed from V and 4 bases from J, the gap between germline ends came to 11 bases. The V gene's germline CDR1 is MNHNS and CDR2 SASEGT. This CDR3 is CASSVGGLGNTIYF. CDR3 DNA: TGTGCCAGCAGTGTCGGGGGGCTAGGAAACACCATATATTTT.

This rearrangement joins TRBV7-8 to TRBJ2-1; no reliable D call. The CDR3 has 16 amino acids. V lost 2 bases and J 2 bases, leaving 13 bases between the germline ends. Germline lookup yields CDR1 SGHVS and CDR2 FQNEAQ. The CDR3 bases are TGTGCCAGCAGCTTATCAGGAGCCACCACCTACAATGAGCAGTTCTTC. Translated: CASSLSGATTYNEQFF.

This rearrangement joins TRBV4-2 to TRBJ2-1, with TRBD1 matching over 7 bases. Germline values: CDR1 LGHNA, CDR2 YNFKEQ. The length of the CDR3 is 17 residues. V lost 1 base and J lost 3; bases outside the gene matches: 9. The CDR3 DNA sequence: TGTGCCAGCAGCCAAGGCCAACCCGGACAGGTCTACAATGAGCAGTTCTTC. Protein product: CASSQGQPGQVYNEQFF.

In the case of this clone: Since a much larger clone is just one base distant, this may be a read error. Other DNA sequences from this sample encode an identical CDR3 as well. This chain links TRBV5-4 with TRBJ2-3, with 12 bases matching TRBD2. The CDR3 spans 16 residues. Trimming cost V 3 bases and J 0 bases; bases outside gene matches: 2. CDR1 SGHNT and CDR2 YYREEE come from the germline V gene (reference sequence). The chain's CDR3 is CASSSGLAGSTDTQYF. CDR3 nucleotide sequence: TGTGCCAGCAGCTCGGGACTAGCGGGCAGCACAGATACGCAGTATTTT.

The chain employs TRBV5-4 and TRBJ2-3; 7 nucleotides line up with TRBD2. The ends lost 3 bases at V and 6 bases at J; junction bases unmatched: 16. The CDR3 spans 17 residues. Germline lookup yields CDR1 SGHNT and CDR2 YYREEE (reference sequence). The CDR3 DNA sequence: TGTGCCAGCAGCTGGGGGACGACGGGGAGGGCCAAGGATACGCAGTATTTT. Protein sequence: CASSWGTTGRAKDTQYF.

The chain carries TRBV10-3 and TRBJ1-1, with D possibly being TRBD1 (5 bases). Germline-derived CDR1 and CDR2 are ENHRY and SYGVKD. CDR3 length: 15 amino acids. Trimming left V 3 bases short and J 5 bases short, with 16 bases between. The CDR3 protein is CAISDRGPRGTEAFF. CDR3 sequence (DNA): TGTGCCATCAGTGATCGGGGACCCCGGGGGACTGAAGCTTTCTTT.

The chain links TRBV10-3 to TRBJ2-5; D is undetermined. V was pared by 0 bases and J by 5 bases, with 7 bases between. CDR3 length: 13 amino acids. In germline, CDR1 is ENHRY, CDR2 SYGVKD. The CDR3 reads CAISESSQETQYF. In DNA, the CDR3 is TGTGCCATCAGTGAGTCATCCCAGGAGACCCAGTACTTC.

V is TRBV2 and J is TRBJ2-1; D unresolved. The V end lost 8 bases, the J end lost 6 bases, and 8 bases lay between the germline ends. Germline values: CDR1 SNHLY, CDR2 FYNNEI. The CDR3 length is 11 residues. The CDR3 is CASGRVNEQFF. The CDR3 DNA follows: TGTGCCAGCGGTCGTGTCAATGAGCAGTTCTTC.

This clone was detected only once. J is TRBJ2-1 and V is TRBV7-2; a possible D gene is TRBD1 (6 bases). CDR1 and CDR2 from the germline V gene are SGHTA and FQGNSA. The CDR3 spans 14 residues. V lost 3 bases, J lost 8 bases, and 14 bases lay in between. The CDR3 sequence is CASSFTAGVDEQFF. The CDR3 coding sequence is TGTGCCAGCAGCTTTACCGCAGGGGTCGATGAGCAGTTCTTC.

The chain combines TRBV7-2 with TRBJ2-1; D not certain. Trimming left V 4 bases short and J 10 bases short, with 11 bases between. The CDR3 extends over 12 amino acids. The germline V gene encodes CDR1 SGHTA and CDR2 FQGNSA. CDR3 DNA: TGTGCCAGCAGCTCGGGCTTTGGCGAGCAGTTCTTC. Protein product: CASSSGFGEQFF. The full variable domain, rest sourced from reference TRBV7-2 and TRBJ2-1, is GAGVSQSPSNKVTEKGKDVELRCDPISGHTALYWYRQSLGQGLEFLIYFQGNSAPDKSGLPSDRFSAERTGGSVSTLTIQRTQQEDSAVYLCASSSGFGEQFFGPGTRLTVL.

This chain links TRBV5-1 with TRBJ1-1; tentative D call: TRBD1 (5 bases). Trimming cost V 1 base and J 3 bases, with 10 bases left between them. The CDR3 spans 14 residues. CDR1 is SGHRS and CDR2 is YFSETQ in the germline V gene. The DNA of the CDR3 is TGCGCCAGCAGCTTGCGGGGAGGGGACACTGAAGCTTTCTTT. Encoded protein: CASSLRGGDTEAFF. Complete variable domain (other parts from reference TRBV5-1 and TRBJ1-1): KAGVTQTPRYLIKTRGQQVTLSCSPISGHRSVSWYQQTPGQGLQFLFEYFSETQRNKGNFPGRFSGRQFSNSRSEMNVSTLELGDSALYLCASSLRGGDTEAFFGQGTRLTVV.

The V call is TRBV28, the J call TRBJ1-5; D not certain. Germline V gene lookup returns CDR1 MDHEN and CDR2 SYDVKM. This CDR3 is built from 12 residues. V was shortened by 7 bases and J by 3 bases, with 7 bases between the two germline ends. CDR3 DNA sequence: TGTGCCAGCACCCTACTCAATCAGCCCCAGCATTTT. Translating gives CASTLLNQPQHF.

The chain combines TRBV5-4 with TRBJ2-5; TRBD2 matches at 11 bases. In germline, CDR1 is SGHNT, CDR2 YYREEE (reference sequence). V lost 0 bases, J lost 2 bases, and 9 bases stayed unmatched. The CDR3 sequence is 18 residues long. CDR3 in amino acids: CASSLGLAGGSGQETQYF. The CDR3 DNA reads TGTGCCAGCAGCTTGGGGCTAGCGGGAGGCTCGGGGCAAGAGACCCAGTACTTC.

About this clone itself: In the same sample, other DNA sequences code for this CDR3. The J gene is TRBJ2-7, the V gene TRBV27; 7 nucleotides align to TRBD1. CDR1 and CDR2 from the germline V gene are MNHEY and SMNVEV (reference sequence). The CDR3 has 15 amino acids. J gave up 2 bases and V 6 bases, and 10 bases lay outside the gene matches. The CDR3 protein is CASSRTGTEAYEQYF. CDR3 bases: TGTGCCAGCAGCCGCACCGGGACAGAAGCCTACGAGCAGTACTTC.

The chain combines TRBV28 with TRBJ1-5; TRBD1 is a possible D gene (5 bases). V was shortened by 4 bases and J by 2 bases, with 12 bases between the two germline ends. This CDR3 is built from 15 residues. CDR1 is MDHEN and CDR2 is SYDVKM in the germline V gene. Here the CDR3 DNA reads TGTGCCAGCAGTTCAGGGATGTCGGGCAATCAGCCCCAGCATTTT. This encodes CASSSGMSGNQPQHF.

The V call is TRBV18, the J call TRBJ1-1; maybe TRBD1 (5 bases). The CDR3 extends over 13 amino acids. Trimming left V 8 bases short and J 3 bases short, with 13 bases between. Germline values: CDR1 KGHSH, CDR2 LQKENI. CDR3 sequence reads: CASLTGRDTEAFF. The CDR3 bases are TGTGCCAGCCTCACGGGGCGCGACACTGAAGCTTTCTTT.

Written as DNA, the CDR3 is TGTGCCAGTAGATTCGGGACAGGGATGGGTTACGAGCAGTACTTC. Protein: CASRFGTGMGYEQYF. The chain joins TRBV19 to TRBJ2-7; TRBD1 agrees at 9 bases. V lost 6 bases and J lost 4; bases outside the gene matches: 10. Germline CDR1 is LNHDA and CDR2 is SQIVND (reference sequence). There are 15 residues in the CDR3.

V is TRBV28 and J is TRBJ2-3; D is perhaps TRBD1 (6 bases). The CDR3 consists of 15 residues. Per the germline V gene, CDR1 is MDHEN and CDR2 is SYDVKM. Trimming pared 6 bases from V and 6 bases from J, leaving 19 bases between. CDR3 sequence reads: CASSTRGQKSDTQYF. The CDR3 DNA follows: TGTGCCAGCAGCACTCGGGGACAAAAATCCGATACGCAGTATTTT.

This clone was seen a single time. The V and J genes are TRBV28 and TRBJ1-1; 10 bases are shared with TRBD1. This CDR3 region has 15 residues. Trimming cost V 7 bases and J 4 bases; bases outside gene matches: 9. The V gene's germline CDR1 is MDHEN and CDR2 SYDVKM. Here the CDR3 DNA reads TGTGCCAGCACCGTAGACAGGGGGCGTGTCACTGAAGCTTTCTTT. Its translation is CASTVDRGRVTEAFF.

Note on this clone: A far more abundant clone sits one base away, making this likely a read error. The chain uses TRBV2 and TRBJ2-7, with D hard to call. Germline values: CDR1 SNHLY, CDR2 FYNNEI. The CDR3 is made up of 11 amino acids. V was clipped by 5 bases and J by 3 bases, with 5 bases between them. CDR3 protein: CASSYNYEQYF. CDR3 in DNA: TGTGCCAGCAGTTATAACTACGAGCAGTACTTC. The full variable domain, its missing parts supplied by reference TRBV2 and TRBJ2-7, is EPEVTQTPSHQVTQMGQEVILRCVPISNHLYFYWYRQILGQKVEFLVSFYNNEISEKSEIFDDQFSVERPDGSNFTLKIRSTKLEDSAMYFCASSYNYEQYFGPGTRLTVT.